The 13 T cell receptor beta chains reported below all come from one sample, sequenced in a study of T cells in Graves' hyperthyroidism and ophthalmopathy. What was amplified from RNA transcripts were TCR beta CDR3 regions. The primer set for the first-round RT-PCR of the TCR CDR3 was HTBI. MiXCR, run by TCRdb on the multiplex PCR reads, gives a single entry per CDR3 protein. The sample carries approximately 620,000 distinct CDR3 sequences, roughly 13% recorded once. Source material: blood. All receptors come from a woman aged 25 to 39 with Graves' hyperthyroidism that later progressed to Graves' ophthalmopathy.

This clonotype was recorded a few times. The chain recombines TRBV11-2 with TRBJ2-7, with 11 bases fitting TRBD1. In germline, CDR1 is SGHAT, CDR2 FQNNGV. CDR3 size: 18 residues. The ends lost 5 bases at V and 2 bases at J; junction bases unmatched: 14. CDR3 region: CASSPWGPGTGGTYEQYF. CDR3 in DNA: TGTGCCAGCAGCCCGTGGGGACCCGGGACAGGGGGGACCTACGAGCAGTACTTC.

This clonotype was detected ten times or more. The chain carries TRBV29-1 and TRBJ1-1; 9 bases are shared with TRBD1. V trimming: 2 bases; J trimming: 6 bases; junction bases outside the gene matches: 4. This CDR3 is 13 amino acids long. Germline assignment: CDR1 SQVTM and CDR2 ANQGSEA. DNA for the CDR3: TGCAGCGTTGAAAGGGACAGGGAATCTGAAGCTTTCTTT. It specifies CSVERDRESEAFF.

The gene calls are TRBV28 and TRBJ2-1, with 13 nucleotides matching TRBD2. V was pared by 3 bases and J by 8 bases, with 7 bases of the junction left unmatched. CDR3 size: 16 residues. Germline V gene lookup returns CDR1 MDHEN and CDR2 SYDVKM. CDR3 in amino acids: CASSFGTSGKAYEQFF. The CDR3 DNA reads TGTGCCAGCAGTTTCGGGACTAGCGGGAAGGCCTATGAGCAGTTCTTC.

CDR3 DNA sequence: TGCAGTGCCGAGGGGACTAGCGGGAGGAGCAATGAGCAGTTCTTC. Translating it yields CSAEGTSGRSNEQFF. This chain uses TRBV20-1 with TRBJ2-1, with 15 bases matching TRBD2. Trimming took 6 bases from V and 6 from J; bases not matched to a gene: 6. The length of the CDR3 is 15 residues. Germline CDR1 is DFQATT and CDR2 is SNEGSKA (reference sequence).

This clonotype was detected ten times or more. The CDR3 loop is CASSQDPREETQYF. CDR3 DNA: TGCGCCAGCAGCCAAGATCCCAGGGAAGAGACCCAGTACTTC. V usage is TRBV4-3 and J usage is TRBJ2-5, with a tentative D call TRBD1 (5 bases). This CDR3 region has 14 residues. The V gene lost 0 bases and the J gene lost 3 bases, with 8 bases spanning the gap. Germline CDR1 reads LGHNA; CDR2 reads YSLEER.

This clonotype was detected many times. The chain links TRBV7-9 to TRBJ2-7; TRBD2 is a possible D gene (6 bases). The germline V gene has CDR1 SEHNR and CDR2 FQNEAQ (reference sequence). The length of the CDR3 is 14 residues. Trimming removed 4 bases from V and 6 bases from J, with 16 bases in between. CDR3 DNA sequence: TGTGCCAGCAGCTACCTAGCGCGAGGACTCGAGCAGTACTTC. It encodes CASSYLARGLEQYF.

The chain is built from TRBV6-5 and TRBJ2-3; weak D call: TRBD2 (6 bases). Germline CDR1 reads MNHEY; CDR2 reads SVGAGI. The CDR3 sequence is 16 residues long. V gave up 2 bases and J gave up 0 bases, with 12 bases separating them. CDR3 coding DNA: TGTGCCAGCAGTTACCGCGGCGGGATTAGCACAGATACGCAGTATTTT. It encodes CASSYRGGISTDTQYF.

This clonotype was seen a handful of times. The genes are TRBV6-1 and TRBJ1-4; D unresolved. With 2 bases removed from V and 11 bases from J, the gap between germline ends came to 21 bases. The germline V gene has CDR1 MNHNS and CDR2 SASEGT. The CDR3 loop spans 16 amino acids. CDR3 bases: TGTGCCAGCAGTGAACAAATCGAGGCAGAGTCTGGGAAACTGTTTTTT. This codes for CASSEQIEAESGKLFF.

This clonotype was seen a few times. The rearrangement joins TRBV7-2 to TRBJ2-1; no clear D. V was trimmed by 0 bases and J by 11 bases, leaving 5 bases between them. Germline CDR1 reads SGHTA; CDR2 reads FQGNSA. The CDR3 sequence is 11 residues long. The CDR3 DNA follows: TGTGCCAGCAGCTTAGCGGGAAAGCAGTTCTTC. Residues: CASSLAGKQFF.

This clonotype was counted many times. J is TRBJ1-5 and V is TRBV3-1, with D perhaps TRBD1 (5 bases). The CDR3 consists of 15 residues. Trimming left V 4 bases short and J 8 bases short, with 18 bases between. In germline, CDR1 is LGHDT, CDR2 YNNKEL (reference sequence). The CDR3 region has the DNA TGTGCCAGCAGCCTCTCGAACGGGGGGAGCAAGCCCCAGCATTTT. Translated, it gives CASSLSNGGSKPQHF.

There are a few counts of this clonotype. V gene TRBV15 combines with J gene TRBJ2-7; 7 nucleotides match TRBD1. The CDR3 has 13 amino acids. J lost 6 bases, V lost 3 bases, and 5 bases had no gene match. Germline assignment: CDR1 LNHNV and CDR2 YYDKDF (reference sequence). The CDR3 sequence: CATSRDRFFEQYF. In DNA, the CDR3 is TGTGCCACCAGCAGGGACAGGTTTTTCGAGCAGTACTTC.

The chain employs TRBV28 and TRBJ1-4, with 7 bases that match TRBD1. The CDR3 covers 16 residues. J was trimmed by 0 bases and V by 6 bases; bases with no gene match: 7. Germline V gene lookup returns CDR1 MDHEN and CDR2 SYDVKM. The DNA for the CDR3 is TGTGCCAGCAGAGGAGGGGGCGGCGCAACTAATGAAAAACTGTTTTTT. Protein product: CASRGGGGATNEKLFF.

This clonotype was detected only a few times. The chain carries TRBV10-3 and TRBJ1-1; D gene ambiguous. In germline, CDR1 is ENHRY, CDR2 SYGVKD. The V end was cut by 10 bases, the J end by 1 base, with 10 bases between. The CDR3 covers 12 residues. CDR3: CATTDGNTEAFF. As DNA, the CDR3 is TGTGCCACGACGGACGGGAACACTGAAGCTTTCTTT.